Listed below are T cell receptor beta chains from one sample, sequenced in a study of blood T cell repertoires in COVID-19. Repertoires were generated with immunoSEQ multiplex PCR, while TCRdb's copy carries only in-frame clones and drops some. The sample records approximately 190,000 clones, around 86% being singletons. Sequenced sample: PBMCs or T cells enriched from blood (not recorded which). These receptors were obtained from a woman aged 40-49 years in a cohort exposed to, infected with or recovered from COVID-19 (not recorded which). Both conserved end residues are part of each CDR3. Fields, in order: J gene, D gene, clone size, V gene, CDR3 protein, CDR3 DNA. The D gene is left open where the match is weak. Clone size is not always given. Where it is, it says once, few, many or a class for expanded clones.

j_gene: TRBJ1-1; d_gene: NA; abundance: NA; v_gene: TRBV27; CDR3aa: CASSDSSTEAFF; CDR3nt: TGTGCCAGCAGCGACAGCTCCACTGAAGCTTTCTTT
j_gene: TRBJ1-2; d_gene: TRBD1; abundance: NA; v_gene: TRBV11-3; CDR3aa: CASSAGTANLYGYTF; CDR3nt: TGTGCCAGCAGCGCCGGGACAGCCAACCTCTATGGCTACACCTTC
j_gene: TRBJ1-1; d_gene: NA; abundance: once; v_gene: TRBV5-1; CDR3aa: CASSLAQGIEAFF; CDR3nt: TGCGCCAGCAGCTTGGCCCAGGGAATTGAAGCTTTCTTT
j_gene: TRBJ2-7; d_gene: NA; abundance: NA; v_gene: TRBV10-3; CDR3aa: CAISVVDSRDEQYF; CDR3nt: TGTGCCATCAGTGTTGTGGATAGCAGGGACGAGCAGTACTTC
j_gene: TRBJ1-5; d_gene: NA; abundance: NA; v_gene: TRBV27; CDR3aa: CASRGHNSNQPQHF; CDR3nt: TGTGCCAGCAGGGGACACAATAGCAATCAGCCCCAGCATTTT
j_gene: TRBJ2-1; d_gene: NA; abundance: once; v_gene: TRBV3-1/TRBV3-2; CDR3aa: CASSQDVSASEYNEQFF; CDR3nt: TGTGCCAGCAGCCAAGATGTTTCAGCTAGCGAGTACAATGAGCAGTTCTTC
j_gene: TRBJ2-5; d_gene: TRBD2; abundance: NA; v_gene: TRBV13; CDR3aa: CASSLRSSGGEETQYF; CDR3nt: TGTGCCAGCAGCTTACGATCTAGCGGGGGGGAAGAGACCCAGTACTTC
j_gene: TRBJ2-1; d_gene: TRBD2; abundance: NA; v_gene: TRBV5-4; CDR3aa: CASSSGTSGYNEQFF; CDR3nt: TGTGCCAGCAGCTCAGGGACTAGCGGATACAATGAGCAGTTCTTC
j_gene: TRBJ2-3; d_gene: NA; abundance: NA; v_gene: TRBV14; CDR3aa: CASSQDHRADTQYF; CDR3nt: TGTGCCAGCAGCCAAGATCACAGGGCAGATACGCAGTATTTT
j_gene: TRBJ2-4; d_gene: TRBD1; abundance: NA; v_gene: TRBV20-1; CDR3aa: CSASPRTGGNIQYF; CDR3nt: TGCAGTGCTAGTCCAAGGACAGGGGGAAACATTCAGTACTTC
j_gene: TRBJ2-1; d_gene: TRBD2; abundance: NA; v_gene: TRBV3-1/TRBV3-2; CDR3aa: CASSARGSGRGNEQFF; CDR3nt: TGTGCCAGCAGCGCGCGGGGTAGCGGGAGGGGAAATGAGCAGTTCTTC
j_gene: TRBJ2-1; d_gene: NA; abundance: NA; v_gene: TRBV28; CDR3aa: CASSPSRGSYNEQFF; CDR3nt: TGTGCCAGCAGCCCTTCCCGGGGGTCCTACAATGAGCAGTTCTTC
j_gene: TRBJ2-2; d_gene: NA; abundance: NA; v_gene: TRBV6-5; CDR3aa: CASRQDTNTGELFF; CDR3nt: TGTGCCAGCAGACAGGATACGAACACCGGGGAGCTGTTTTTT
j_gene: TRBJ1-1; d_gene: TRBD1; abundance: few; v_gene: TRBV30; CDR3aa: CACRQGRGEAFF; CDR3nt: TGTGCCTGCCGACAGGGGAGAGGTGAAGCTTTCTTT
j_gene: TRBJ1-2; d_gene: TRBD1; abundance: NA; v_gene: TRBV9; CDR3aa: CASSVDQGARGYTF; CDR3nt: TGTGCCAGCAGCGTAGATCAGGGGGCGCGGGGCTACACCTTC
j_gene: TRBJ1-1; d_gene: TRBD1; abundance: NA; v_gene: TRBV6-6; CDR3aa: CASSYRTGTGEAFF; CDR3nt: TGTGCCAGCAGTTACCGGACAGGTACGGGTGAAGCTTTCTTT
j_gene: TRBJ1-2; d_gene: TRBD1; abundance: NA; v_gene: TRBV4-1; CDR3aa: CASSQERQGMDYGYTF; CDR3nt: TGCGCCAGCAGCCAAGAAAGACAGGGGATGGACTATGGCTACACCTTC
j_gene: TRBJ2-5; d_gene: NA; abundance: NA; v_gene: TRBV6-7; CDR3aa: CASTKRGNICEQETQYF; CDR3nt: TGTGCCAGCACTAAAAGGGGAAACATATGTGAACAAGAGACCCAGTACTTC
j_gene: TRBJ1-1; d_gene: NA; abundance: NA; v_gene: TRBV7-2; CDR3aa: CASSLFSDTEAFF; CDR3nt: TGTGCCAGCAGCTTATTCAGTGACACTGAAGCTTTCTTT
j_gene: TRBJ2-5; d_gene: NA; abundance: NA; v_gene: TRBV28; CDR3aa: CASSLPGTQYF; CDR3nt: TGTGCCAGCAGTCTCCCCGGGACCCAGTACTTC
j_gene: TRBJ1-5; d_gene: TRBD1; abundance: NA; v_gene: TRBV5-8; CDR3aa: CASSWTGAYSNQPQHF; CDR3nt: TGTGCCAGCAGCTGGACAGGGGCCTACAGCAATCAGCCCCAGCATTTT
j_gene: TRBJ2-6; d_gene: TRBD1; abundance: few; v_gene: TRBV7-9; CDR3aa: CASSPGTGIAGANVLTF; CDR3nt: TGTGCCAGCAGCCCCGGGACAGGGATCGCTGGGGCCAACGTCCTGACTTTC
j_gene: TRBJ2-3; d_gene: NA; abundance: NA; v_gene: TRBV6-2/TRBV6-3; CDR3aa: CASSLGDSIVTQYF; CDR3nt: TGTGCCAGCAGTTTGGGTGACTCGATCGTGACGCAGTATTTT
j_gene: TRBJ2-7; d_gene: NA; abundance: once; v_gene: TRBV2; CDR3aa: CASSTYSQGREQYF; CDR3nt: TGTGCCAGCAGTACTTACTCACAGGGCCGCGAGCAGTACTTC
j_gene: TRBJ1-4; d_gene: NA; abundance: NA; v_gene: TRBV19; CDR3aa: CASSMGGFGPSGEKLFF; CDR3nt: TGTGCCAGTAGTATGGGCGGGTTTGGTCCGAGCGGTGAAAAACTGTTTTTT
j_gene: TRBJ1-1; d_gene: NA; abundance: few; v_gene: TRBV6-5; CDR3aa: CASSGGARGAEAFF; CDR3nt: TGTGCCAGCAGCGGGGGGGCCCGAGGGGCTGAAGCTTTCTTT
j_gene: TRBJ2-6; d_gene: NA; abundance: once; v_gene: TRBV27; CDR3aa: CASSWGRHNVLTF; CDR3nt: TGTGCCAGCAGTTGGGGCCGTCACAACGTCCTGACTTTC
j_gene: TRBJ1-1; d_gene: NA; abundance: NA; v_gene: TRBV13; CDR3aa: CASSFLSVATEAFF; CDR3nt: TGTGCCAGCAGTTTCCTAAGTGTAGCCACTGAAGCTTTCTTT
j_gene: TRBJ1-2; d_gene: TRBD1; abundance: NA; v_gene: TRBV5-1; CDR3aa: CASSRRSGQEGGYTF; CDR3nt: TGCGCCAGCAGCCGGCGATCGGGACAGGAGGGCGGCTACACCTTC
j_gene: TRBJ2-3; d_gene: NA; abundance: NA; v_gene: TRBV18; CDR3aa: CASSPDRLSTDTQYF; CDR3nt: TGTGCCAGCTCACCGGACAGACTCAGCACAGATACGCAGTATTTT
j_gene: TRBJ1-3; d_gene: NA; abundance: NA; v_gene: TRBV9; CDR3aa: CASSEDWSSGNTIYF; CDR3nt: TGTGCCAGCAGCGAGGACTGGAGCTCTGGAAACACCATATATTTT
j_gene: TRBJ1-6; d_gene: NA; abundance: NA; v_gene: TRBV10-3; CDR3aa: CAISYIQGREAALHF; CDR3nt: TGTGCCATCAGCTACATACAGGGACGAGAGGCGGCCCTCCACTTT
j_gene: TRBJ1-2; d_gene: TRBD1; abundance: NA; v_gene: TRBV19; CDR3aa: CASSDRAQLNYGYTF; CDR3nt: TGTGCCAGTAGTGACAGGGCCCAACTTAACTATGGCTACACCTTC
j_gene: TRBJ2-7; d_gene: TRBD1; abundance: NA; v_gene: TRBV27; CDR3aa: CASSPTGGRGEQYF; CDR3nt: TGTGCCAGCAGTCCTACAGGGGGGCGGGGCGAGCAGTACTTC